The clone carrying this TCR beta chain was detected only a few times. Its cognate antigen is unknown. This specimen belongs to a study of T cell responses to AZD1222 COVID-19 vaccine. Overall study results and limits: The study reported that nearly half of spike-specific TCRs target unmutated variant regions.

Data came from immunoSEQ multiplex PCR; TCRdb stores just in-frame clones and leaves some out. The sample records more than 75,000 clones, around 89% being singletons. Per the germline V gene, CDR1 is MNHEY and CDR2 is SVGEGT. There are 16 residues in the CDR3. Trimming cost V 2 bases and J 7 bases; bases outside gene matches: 9. This specimen consisted of peripheral blood, obtained on day 0 of AZD1222 vaccination. The sequence derives from an adult in good health. The chain employs TRBV6-2 or TRBV6-3 and TRBJ2-5; 11 nucleotides align to TRBD2. CDR3 sequence: CASSYTTSGASGTQYF. The CDR3 DNA is TGTGCCAGCAGTTACACGACTAGCGGGGCCTCGGGGACCCAGTACTTC.